This T cell receptor beta chain was captured by sequencing in a study of CD8 T cells in Susac syndrome. TCR beta was sequenced from blood CD8+ and CD4+ T cells. The V gene's germline CDR1 is SEHNR and CDR2 FQNEAQ (reference sequence). Between the trimmed V and J ends, which lost 4 bases and 0 bases, there was a span of 9 bases. The CDR3 extends over 14 amino acids. Roughly 0.45 to 1 ug RNA was reverse transcribed with random hexamers. TCRdb passed the immunoSEQ multiplex PCR reads through MiXCR, listing each CDR3 protein once. The sample has about 200,000 distinct CDR3 sequences, 95% seen once. Sequencing was performed on CD4+ T cells from PBMCs. The chain is built from TRBV7-9 and TRBJ1-1; D is perhaps TRBD1 (5 bases). This clonotype was obtained from a human donor with multiple sclerosis. As DNA, the CDR3 is TGTGCCAGCAGCTCAGGGAGGTTGAACACTGAAGCTTTCTTT. Translated, it gives CASSSGRLNTEAFF.